The rows below give T cell receptor beta chains drawn from one sample of a study of cytomegalovirus exposure and HLA in healthy donors. Data came from immunoSEQ multiplex PCR; TCRdb stores just in-frame clones and leaves some out. The data contain some 200,000 clones, 84% of them seen just once; the ten biggest clones take up under 15%. Sequenced: PBMCs. The receptors derive from a woman under 40 in good health and CMV-seropositive. Both conserved end residues are part of each CDR3. A D gene is named only where the DNA matches it firmly. For some rows the clone size is stated as once, few or many, or as a class when expanded; others skip it.

CASSLNPGTGANYGYTF | TGTGCCAGCAGCTTAAATCCCGGGACAGGGGCCAACTATGGCTACACCTTC | TRBJ1-2 | TRBV7-8 | TRBD1 | once
CASSPRERAGDEKLFF | TGTGCCAGCAGCCCCCGCGAGAGGGCAGGGGATGAAAAACTGTTTTTT | TRBJ1-4 | TRBV13 | - | few
CASSLLPGTGLYNEQFF | TGTGCCAGCAGTCTCCTACCCGGGACAGGGCTCTACAATGAGCAGTTCTTC | TRBJ2-1 | TRBV27 | TRBD1 | -
CASSLVQGLETQYF | TGCGCCAGCAGCTTGGTGCAGGGTCTAGAGACCCAGTACTTC | TRBJ2-5 | TRBV5-1 | - | -
CASSSRKDSYNEQFF | TGTGCCAGCAGTTCTAGAAAGGACTCCTACAATGAGCAGTTCTTC | TRBJ2-1 | TRBV6-5 | - | -
CASSLWQSPNTGELFF | TGTGCCAGCAGCTTATGGCAGTCCCCGAACACCGGGGAGCTGTTTTTT | TRBJ2-2 | TRBV5-4 | - | -
CASSLSAGGATEAFF | TGTGCCAGCAGCTTATCTGCAGGGGGAGCCACTGAAGCTTTCTTT | TRBJ1-1 | TRBV7-8 | TRBD1 | few
CATSREIEITEAFF | TGTGCCACCAGCAGAGAAATTGAGATCACTGAAGCTTTCTTT | TRBJ1-1 | TRBV15 | - | -
CSVEVTGASYGYTF | TGCAGCGTTGAAGTAACGGGTGCGAGCTATGGCTACACCTTC | TRBJ1-2 | TRBV29-1 | - | -
CSVRTTSDTEAFF | TGCAGCGTCAGGACAACCTCGGACACTGAAGCTTTCTTT | TRBJ1-1 | TRBV29-1 | - | -
CASSLKRDTEAFF | TGCGCCAGCAGCTTGAAGAGGGACACTGAAGCTTTCTTT | TRBJ1-1 | TRBV5-1 | - | -
CASSVGTAYEQYF | TGTGCCAGCAGCGTGGGGACAGCCTACGAGCAGTACTTC | TRBJ2-7 | TRBV9 | TRBD1 | -
CASSSRVVEAFF | TGTGCCAGCAGCTCCCGGGTAGTTGAAGCTTTCTTT | TRBJ1-1 | TRBV7-9 | - | once
CASSLMGQGLNTEAFF | TGTGCCAGCAGCTTAATGGGACAGGGGCTAAACACTGAAGCTTTCTTT | TRBJ1-1 | TRBV7-9 | TRBD1 | once
CASRRQGVNEQYF | TGTGCCAGCAGGCGACAGGGGGTTAACGAGCAGTACTTC | TRBJ2-7 | TRBV7-9 | TRBD1 | -
CASSIGRGQPQHF | TGTGCCAGTAGTATAGGCCGGGGGCAGCCCCAGCATTTT | TRBJ1-5 | TRBV19 | - | -
CASSLRPNYGYTF | TGTGCCAGCAGTTTGCGTCCGAACTATGGCTACACCTTC | TRBJ1-2 | TRBV28 | - | -
CASSLGLAGNEQFF | TGTGCCAGCAGCCTGGGACTAGCGGGGAATGAGCAGTTCTTC | TRBJ2-1 | TRBV27 | TRBD2 | -
CASSFAAQPQHF | TGTGCCAGCAGTTTCGCGGCTCAGCCCCAGCATTTT | TRBJ1-5 | TRBV28 | - | -
CATSRDYGTGVNQPQHF | TGTGCCACCAGCAGAGATTACGGGACAGGGGTCAATCAGCCCCAGCATTTT | TRBJ1-5 | TRBV15 | TRBD1 | -
CASSAQGGGYTF | TGTGCCAGCAGCGCCCAGGGGGGAGGCTACACCTTC | TRBJ1-2 | TRBV9 | TRBD1 | once
CASSIPSGGTGYTGELFF | TGTGCCAGCAGTATACCCTCGGGAGGGACAGGGTACACCGGGGAGCTGTTTTTT | TRBJ2-2 | TRBV27 | - | few
CASSSEQGRAGKLFF | TGCGCCAGCAGCTCAGAACAGGGGCGAGCCGGAAAACTGTTTTTT | TRBJ1-4 | TRBV5-1 | TRBD1 | -
CASSYSNRIPEAFF | TGTGCCAGCAGTTACTCGAATAGAATTCCTGAAGCTTTCTTT | TRBJ1-1 | TRBV6-6 | - | -
CASSDWQSMNTEAFF | TGTGCCAGCTCCGACTGGCAGAGCATGAACACTGAAGCTTTCTTT | TRBJ1-1 | TRBV19 | - | -
CASSPRREMNTEAFF | TGTGCCAGCTCACCACGGCGGGAAATGAACACTGAAGCTTTCTTT | TRBJ1-1 | TRBV18 | - | -
CASSGVSGRADTQYF | TGTGCCAGCAGCGGGGTTAGCGGGAGGGCAGATACGCAGTATTTT | TRBJ2-3 | TRBV9 | TRBD2 | -
CASIGRESYGYTF | TGTGCCAGTATCGGTCGTGAAAGCTATGGCTACACCTTC | TRBJ1-2 | TRBV19 | - | -
CASLAASGNTIYF | TGTGCCAGCCTGGCGGCCTCTGGAAACACCATATATTTT | TRBJ1-3 | TRBV6-6 | - | -
CASSPGTGPSYEQYF | TGTGCCAGCAGCCCTGGGACAGGGCCATCTTACGAGCAGTACTTC | TRBJ2-7 | TRBV7-9 | TRBD1 | -
CASSAGSNTEAFF | TGCGCCAGCAGTGCAGGGTCGAACACTGAAGCTTTCTTT | TRBJ1-1 | TRBV10-1 | - | -
CASSPFEGVGEQYF | TGTGCTAGCAGCCCTTTTGAGGGAGTCGGCGAGCAGTACTTC | TRBJ2-7 | TRBV7-7 | - | -
CASSLEAGTVYEQYF | TGCGCCAGCAGCTTGGAGGCTGGGACAGTCTACGAGCAGTACTTC | TRBJ2-7 | TRBV5-1 | TRBD1 | once
CASSLVRDLEAFF | TGTGCCAGCAGCTTAGTTCGTGATCTAGAAGCTTTCTTT | TRBJ1-1 | TRBV7-2 | - | -
CSVEQGGTEAFF | TGCAGCGTGGAACAGGGGGGCACTGAAGCTTTCTTT | TRBJ1-1 | TRBV29-1 | TRBD1 | -
CASSKTRFGSYNEQFF | TGTGCCAGCAGTAAGACTAGGTTTGGATCCTACAATGAGCAGTTCTTC | TRBJ2-1 | TRBV2 | - | -
CAIGRTDEAFF | TGTGCCATCGGCCGGACAGATGAAGCTTTCTTT | TRBJ1-1 | TRBV10-3 | - | few
CASSEQVLYGYTF | TGTGCCAGCAGTGAACAGGTCCTCTATGGCTACACCTTC | TRBJ1-2 | TRBV2 | - | -
CASSLDGTSGRAVADTQYF | TGTGCCAGCAGCTTAGATGGGACTAGCGGGAGGGCCGTCGCAGATACGCAGTATTTT | TRBJ2-3 | TRBV11-2 | TRBD2 | -
CASSRTGGNYGYTF | TGTGCCAGCAGCAGGACAGGGGGCAACTATGGCTACACCTTC | TRBJ1-2 | TRBV5-6 | TRBD1 | -
CASSPSRAEGTDTQYF | TGTGCCAGCAGTCCCAGCCGGGCGGAGGGCACAGATACGCAGTATTTT | TRBJ2-3 | TRBV27 | - | once